The entry below describes one TCR beta chain. The source of the sample is a study of cytomegalovirus exposure and HLA in healthy donors. Germline-derived CDR1 and CDR2 are SNHLY and FYNNEI. This CDR3 region has 16 residues. V lost 10 bases and J 1 base, leaving 17 bases between the germline ends. TCRdb keeps only in-frame clones here, not all; method: immunoSEQ multiplex PCR. The table includes hundreds of thousands of clones, roughly 83% detected once. This clonotype was sampled from a young woman in good health and CMV-seronegative. Sequenced: PBMCs. The chain is built from TRBV2 and TRBJ2-6; D ambiguous. DNA for the CDR3: TGTGCCATCTCGACCCGGACGTCATCTGGGGCCAACGTCCTGACTTTC. The encoded protein is CAISTRTSSGANVLTF.